This T cell receptor beta chain comes out of a study of blood T cell repertoires in COVID-19. This clone was seen only once. This CDR3 has 14 amino acids. Germline V CDR1 and CDR2: SGHTS, YDEGEE. V lost 1 base, J lost 1 base, and 6 bases lay in between. Assay: immunoSEQ multiplex PCR; the TCRdb copy retains only in-frame clones and omits some. The table lists under 100,000 clones, about nine tenths of them singletons. This sequence joins TRBV5-8 and TRBJ1-5; D unclear. The specimen was peripheral blood. This sequence originates from a male donor with acute or convalescent COVID-19. CDR3 coding DNA: TGTGCCAGCAGCTTGTACAGCAGCAATCAGCCCCAGCATTTT. It specifies CASSLYSSNQPQHF.